This entry is about one T cell receptor (beta chain). Its antigen is as yet unknown. Libraries were prepared by immunoSEQ multiplex PCR; TCRdb keeps only in-frame clonotypes and omits some of them. Counted here are about 160,000 clones, roughly four fifths occurring once; the ten biggest clones make up roughly 2%. In germline, CDR1 is MNHNY, CDR2 SVGAGI (reference sequence). The CDR3 is 13 residues long. Trimming stripped 0 bases from V and 8 bases from J, with 10 bases between. The sample comes from a study of cytotoxic CD8 clonotypes in ibrutinib-treated CLL. Study-wide points: Clonality was higher at ibrutinib response and returned toward baseline at progression.

The clonotype was recovered from a human donor with chronic lymphocytic leukemia. Source: PBMCs, taken after 12 months of ibrutinib treatment. This chain joins TRBV6-6 and TRBJ1-2, with unresolved D. CDR3 sequence (DNA): TGTGCCAGCAGTTACTCTGAAGTGTTAGGCTACACCTTC. This sequence encodes CASSYSEVLGYTF.